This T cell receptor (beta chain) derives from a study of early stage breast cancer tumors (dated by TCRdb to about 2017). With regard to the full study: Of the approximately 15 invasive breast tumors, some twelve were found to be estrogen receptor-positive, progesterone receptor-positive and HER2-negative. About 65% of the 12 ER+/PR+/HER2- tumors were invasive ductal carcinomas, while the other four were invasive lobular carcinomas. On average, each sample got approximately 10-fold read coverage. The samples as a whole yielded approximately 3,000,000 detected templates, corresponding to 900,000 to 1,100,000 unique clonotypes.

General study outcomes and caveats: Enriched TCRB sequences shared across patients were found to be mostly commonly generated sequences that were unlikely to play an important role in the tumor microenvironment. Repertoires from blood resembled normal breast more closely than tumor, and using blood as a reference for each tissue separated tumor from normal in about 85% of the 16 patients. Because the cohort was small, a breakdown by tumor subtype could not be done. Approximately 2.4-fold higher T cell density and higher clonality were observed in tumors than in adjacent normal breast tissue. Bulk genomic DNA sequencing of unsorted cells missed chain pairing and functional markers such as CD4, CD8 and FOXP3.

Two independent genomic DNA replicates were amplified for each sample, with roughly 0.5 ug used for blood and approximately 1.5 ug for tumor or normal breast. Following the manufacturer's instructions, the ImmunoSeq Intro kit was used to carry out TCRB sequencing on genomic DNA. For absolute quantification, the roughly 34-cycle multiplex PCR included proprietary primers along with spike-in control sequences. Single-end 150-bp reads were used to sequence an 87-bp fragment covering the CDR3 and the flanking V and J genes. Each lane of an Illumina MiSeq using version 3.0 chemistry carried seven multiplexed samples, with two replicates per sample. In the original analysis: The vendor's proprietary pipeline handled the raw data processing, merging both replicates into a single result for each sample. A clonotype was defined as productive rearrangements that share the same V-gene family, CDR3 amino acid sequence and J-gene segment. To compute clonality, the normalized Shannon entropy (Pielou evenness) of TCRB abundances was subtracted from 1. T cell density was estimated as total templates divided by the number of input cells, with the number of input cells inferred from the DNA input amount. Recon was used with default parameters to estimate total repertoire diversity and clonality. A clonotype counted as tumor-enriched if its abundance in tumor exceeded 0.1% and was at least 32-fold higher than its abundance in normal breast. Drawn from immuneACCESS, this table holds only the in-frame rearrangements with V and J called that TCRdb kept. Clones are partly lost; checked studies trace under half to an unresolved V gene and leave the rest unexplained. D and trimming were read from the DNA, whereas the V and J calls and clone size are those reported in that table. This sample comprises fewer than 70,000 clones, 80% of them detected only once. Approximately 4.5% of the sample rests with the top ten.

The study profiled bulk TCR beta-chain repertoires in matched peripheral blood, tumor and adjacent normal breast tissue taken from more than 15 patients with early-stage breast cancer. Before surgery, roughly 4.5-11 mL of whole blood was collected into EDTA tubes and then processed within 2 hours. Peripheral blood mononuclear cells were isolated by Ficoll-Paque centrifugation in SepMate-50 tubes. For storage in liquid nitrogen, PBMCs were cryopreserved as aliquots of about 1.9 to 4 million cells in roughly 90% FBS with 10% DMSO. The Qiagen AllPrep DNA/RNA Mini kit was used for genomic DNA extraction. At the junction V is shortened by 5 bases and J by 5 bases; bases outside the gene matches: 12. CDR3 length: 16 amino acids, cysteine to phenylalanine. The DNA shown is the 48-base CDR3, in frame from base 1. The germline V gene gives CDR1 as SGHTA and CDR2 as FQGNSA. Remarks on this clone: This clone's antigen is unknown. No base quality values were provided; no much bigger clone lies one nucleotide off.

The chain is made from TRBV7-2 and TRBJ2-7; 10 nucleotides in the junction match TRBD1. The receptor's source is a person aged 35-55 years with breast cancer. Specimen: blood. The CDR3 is CASSLHDRGLKDEQYF. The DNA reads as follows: TGTGCCAGCAGCCTGCACGACAGGGGGCTTAAGGACGAGCAGTACTTC.